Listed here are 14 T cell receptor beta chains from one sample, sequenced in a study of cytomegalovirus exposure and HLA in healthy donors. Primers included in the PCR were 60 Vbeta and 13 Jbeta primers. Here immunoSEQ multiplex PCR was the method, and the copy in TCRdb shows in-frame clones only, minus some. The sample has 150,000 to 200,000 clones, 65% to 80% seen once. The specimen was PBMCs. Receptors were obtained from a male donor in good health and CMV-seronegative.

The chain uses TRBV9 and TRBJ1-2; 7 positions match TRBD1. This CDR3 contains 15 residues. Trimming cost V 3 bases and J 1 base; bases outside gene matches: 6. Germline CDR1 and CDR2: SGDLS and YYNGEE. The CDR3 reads CASSARQGDNYGYTF. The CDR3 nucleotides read TGTGCCAGCAGCGCTAGACAGGGTGATAACTATGGCTACACCTTC.

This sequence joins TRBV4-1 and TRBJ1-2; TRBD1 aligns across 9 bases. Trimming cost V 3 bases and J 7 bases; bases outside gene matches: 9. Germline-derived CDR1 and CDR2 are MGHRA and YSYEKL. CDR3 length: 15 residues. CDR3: CASSHPGQGWSGYTF. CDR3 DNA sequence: TGCGCCAGCAGCCATCCGGGACAGGGTTGGAGTGGCTACACCTTC.

CDR3 sequence (DNA): TGTGCCAGCAGTTCCCCACCTCGAGCGGGCCAGAACACTGAAGCTTTCTTT. Protein product: CASSSPPRAGQNTEAFF. The rearrangement joins TRBV28 to TRBJ1-1; no reliable D call. Trimming removed 4 bases from V and 1 base from J, with 19 bases in between. CDR1 and CDR2 from the germline V gene are MDHEN and SYDVKM. The CDR3 totals 17 residues. Based on the CDR3 plus reference TRBV28 and TRBJ1-1, the full variable domain is DVKVTQSSRYLVKRTGEKVFLECVQDMDHENMFWYRQDPGLGLRLIYFSYDVKMKEKGDIPEGYSVSREKKERFSLILESASTNQTSMYLCASSSPPRAGQNTEAFFGQGTRLTVV.

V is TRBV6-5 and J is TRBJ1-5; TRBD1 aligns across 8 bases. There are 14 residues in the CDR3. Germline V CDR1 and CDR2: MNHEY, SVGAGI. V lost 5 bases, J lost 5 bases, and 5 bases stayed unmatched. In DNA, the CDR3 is TGTGCCAGCAGTCCGGGACAGGAGCATCAGCCCCAGCATTTT. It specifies CASSPGQEHQPQHF.

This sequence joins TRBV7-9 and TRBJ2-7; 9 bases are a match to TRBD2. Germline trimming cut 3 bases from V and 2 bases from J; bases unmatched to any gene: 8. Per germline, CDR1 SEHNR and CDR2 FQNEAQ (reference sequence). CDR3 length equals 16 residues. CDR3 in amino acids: CASSFFEAGGTYEQYF. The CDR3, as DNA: TGTGCCAGCAGCTTCTTCGAAGCGGGGGGCACCTACGAGCAGTACTTC.

The CDR3 spells CASSLPPVNSNQPQHF. The CDR3 DNA reads TGTGCCAGCAGTTTGCCTCCAGTGAATAGCAATCAGCCCCAGCATTTT. The chain has TRBV28 and TRBJ1-5; D remains ambiguous. This CDR3 has 16 amino acids. V lost 3 bases and J lost 0, with 12 bases in between. CDR1 is MDHEN, CDR2 SYDVKM, per germline.

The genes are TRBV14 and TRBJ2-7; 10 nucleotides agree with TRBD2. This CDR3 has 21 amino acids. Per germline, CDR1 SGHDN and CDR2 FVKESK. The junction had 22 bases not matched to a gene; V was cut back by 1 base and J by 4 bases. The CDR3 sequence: CASSQGILAGESEERAYEQYF. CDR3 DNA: TGTGCCAGCAGCCAAGGGATTCTAGCGGGAGAGTCGGAAGAGCGAGCTTACGAGCAGTACTTC.

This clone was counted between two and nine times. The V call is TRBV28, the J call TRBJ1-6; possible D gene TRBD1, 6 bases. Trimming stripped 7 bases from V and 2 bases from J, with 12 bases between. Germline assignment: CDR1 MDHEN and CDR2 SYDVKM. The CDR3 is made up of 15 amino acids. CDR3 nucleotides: TGTGCCAGCAAGTCAGGGGCGGCCTATAATTCACCCCTCCACTTT. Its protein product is CASKSGAAYNSPLHF.

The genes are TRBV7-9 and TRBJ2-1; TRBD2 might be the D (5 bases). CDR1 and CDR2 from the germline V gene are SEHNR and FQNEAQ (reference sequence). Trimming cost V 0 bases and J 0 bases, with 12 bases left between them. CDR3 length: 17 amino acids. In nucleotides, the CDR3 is TGTGCCAGCAGCTTAGCGCACAGCGGAGGCTCCTACAATGAGCAGTTCTTC. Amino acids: CASSLAHSGGSYNEQFF. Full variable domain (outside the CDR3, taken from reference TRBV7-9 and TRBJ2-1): DTGVSQNPRHKITKRGQNVTFRCDPISEHNRLYWYRQTLGQGPEFLTYFQNEAQLEKSRLLSDRFSAERPKGSFSTLEIQRTEQGDSAMYLCASSLAHSGGSYNEQFFGPGTRLTVL.

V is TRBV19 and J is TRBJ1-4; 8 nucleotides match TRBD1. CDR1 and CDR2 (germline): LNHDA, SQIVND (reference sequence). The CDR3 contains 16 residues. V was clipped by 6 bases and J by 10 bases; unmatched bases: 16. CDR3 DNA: TGTGCCAGTAGCACATCCCAGGACAGGGTTTCGGGAAAACTGTTTTTT. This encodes CASSTSQDRVSGKLFF.

The CDR3 bases are TGTGCCAGCAGTTTTGGTTCCTATTTTCGCCCCGGGGATTCACCCCTCCACTTT. Translated: CASSFGSYFRPGDSPLHF. The chain joins TRBV28 to TRBJ1-6; D is uncertain. Germline CDR1 MDHEN, CDR2 SYDVKM. V lost 3 bases and J 8 bases, leaving 23 bases between the germline ends. There are 18 residues in the CDR3.

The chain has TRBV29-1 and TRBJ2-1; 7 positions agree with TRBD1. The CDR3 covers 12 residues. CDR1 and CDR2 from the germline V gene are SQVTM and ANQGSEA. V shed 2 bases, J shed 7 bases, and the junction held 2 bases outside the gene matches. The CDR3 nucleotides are TGCAGCGTTGAAACAGGGGCGAATGAGCAGTTCTTC. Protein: CSVETGANEQFF.

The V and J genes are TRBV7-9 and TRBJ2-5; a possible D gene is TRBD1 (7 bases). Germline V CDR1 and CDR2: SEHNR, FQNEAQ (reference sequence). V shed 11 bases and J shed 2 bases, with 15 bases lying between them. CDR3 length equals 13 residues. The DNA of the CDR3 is TGTGCCGCGGGGCAGGGGGTACAAGAGACCCAGTACTTC. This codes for CAAGQGVQETQYF. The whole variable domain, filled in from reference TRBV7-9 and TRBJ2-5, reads DTGVSQNPRHKITKRGQNVTFRCDPISEHNRLYWYRQTLGQGPEFLTYFQNEAQLEKSRLLSDRFSAERPKGSFSTLEIQRTEQGDSAMYLCAAGQGVQETQYFGPGTRLLVL.

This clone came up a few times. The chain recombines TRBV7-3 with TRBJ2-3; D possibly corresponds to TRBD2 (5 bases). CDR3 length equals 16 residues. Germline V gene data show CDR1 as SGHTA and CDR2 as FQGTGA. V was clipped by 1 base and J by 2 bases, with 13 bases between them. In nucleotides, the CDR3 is TGTGCCAGCAGCTTAATTTCCAGCGGCCCCACAGATACGCAGTATTTT. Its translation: CASSLISSGPTDTQYF.